The clone carrying this T cell receptor (beta chain) has just a few counts. This CDR3 spans 17 amino acids. The V and J ends lost 4 bases and 5 bases, in that order; junction bases with no gene match: 16. Germline V CDR1 and CDR2: MDHEN, SYDVKM. MiXCR was run by TCRdb on the 5' RACE reads, yielding one entry per CDR3 protein. The sample lists about 38,000 distinct CDR3 sequences, roughly 8.8% occurring once. This record comes from a study of chronic HIV infection and antiretroviral therapy. Sample: peripheral blood. The chain employs TRBV28 and TRBJ1-1, with TRBD1 matching 7 bases. The sequence was obtained from an adult who had HIV and had not received antiretroviral therapy, or was an uninfected healthy control (not recorded which). CDR3 sequence reads: CASSYQTGLRGGTEAFF. The CDR3 DNA sequence: TGTGCCAGCAGTTACCAGACAGGGCTCCGCGGGGGGACTGAAGCTTTCTTT.